The T cell receptor (beta chain) described here comes from a study of CD8 T cells in Susac syndrome. This clonotype was seen just once. Its antigen is as yet unknown. Sequencing of TCR beta was carried out in blood CD8+ and CD4+ T cells. TEMRA cells were enriched by FACS, while CD8+ and CD4+ T cells were obtained through a negative isolation that was performed magnetically. Regarding the study as a whole: The number of individuals included in the study's TCR sequencing and HLA analysis was acknowledged as relatively small.

An amount of RNA that ranged from roughly 0.5 to 1 ug was reverse transcribed with random hexamers. Amplification of the TCR beta CDR3 was carried out by immunoSEQ multiplex PCR, which spanned a total of 54 Vbeta and 13 Jbeta segments. TCRdb passed the immunoSEQ multiplex PCR reads through MiXCR, listing each CDR3 protein once. There are some 170,000 distinct CDR3 sequences in the sample; just under 95% occur only once, and roughly 0.13% lies in the top ten. The germline V gene encodes CDR1 SGHRS and CDR2 YFSETQ. The CDR3 totals 15 residues. Trimming shortened V by 3 bases and J by 2 bases, and 12 bases separated the two germline ends.

The clonotype comes from a human donor in good health. Sequencing input: CD4+ T cells from PBMCs. V and J are TRBV5-1 and TRBJ1-5; tentative D call: TRBD1 (6 bases). CDR3: CASSSGGGRNQPQHF. The DNA of the CDR3 is TGCGCCAGCAGCTCCGGGGGGGGCCGCAATCAGCCCCAGCATTTT.